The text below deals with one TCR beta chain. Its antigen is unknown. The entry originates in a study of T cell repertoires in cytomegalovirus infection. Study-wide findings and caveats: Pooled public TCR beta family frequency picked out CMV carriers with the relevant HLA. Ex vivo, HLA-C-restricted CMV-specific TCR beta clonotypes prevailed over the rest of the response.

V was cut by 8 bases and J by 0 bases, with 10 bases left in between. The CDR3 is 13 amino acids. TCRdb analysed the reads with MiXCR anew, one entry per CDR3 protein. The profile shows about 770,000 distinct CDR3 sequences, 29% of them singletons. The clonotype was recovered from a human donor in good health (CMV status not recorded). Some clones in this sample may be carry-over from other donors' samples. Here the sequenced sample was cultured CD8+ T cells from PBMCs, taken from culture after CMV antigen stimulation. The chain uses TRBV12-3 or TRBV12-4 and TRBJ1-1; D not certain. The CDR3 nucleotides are TGTGCCAGCGGGAACTTAATGAACACTGAAGCTTTCTTT. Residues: CASGNLMNTEAFF.